This T cell receptor (beta chain) came from a study of Ad26.COV2.S vaccination and SARS-CoV-2 variants. The treatment was: around 19 received Ad26.COV2.S at low or high dose, single or two shots; about 5 received placebo; per-sample allocation not given. Sampling was performed 63 days after the first vaccine or placebo injection. This person who donated was an adult of 18-55 years in Boston. As regards this clone: The junction departs from the called germline gene at one end, perhaps through a read error.

Sequenced by immunoSEQ multiplex PCR; TCRdb stores in-frame clones only, minus some. The sample yields 430,000 or so clones, about 88% seen once. CDR3 length equals 13 residues. CDR1 and CDR2 (germline): SNHLY, FYNNEI. The sample here was peripheral blood, taken in a trial of Ad26.COV2.S vaccine versus placebo. The origin of this receptor is a person aged 18 to 59 who received the Ad26.COV2.S COVID-19 vaccine or a placebo. V and J are TRBV2 and TRBJ1-2, with a tentative D call TRBD1 (5 bases). The CDR3 region has the DNA TGTGCCAGCAGTGAAGGGGGAGAAAGGACACGAATCTTC. This encodes CASSEGGERTRIF.